This entry features one TCR beta chain sequence. This clonotype was recorded many times. It lacks a known antigen. One base away there is no much larger clone; base qualities are not given. The Immunoverse kit was used to build TCR libraries from about 430 ng RNA, with molecular barcoded adaptors covering alpha/delta and beta/gamma chains. TCR library preparation used the same RNA that was used for transcriptome sequencing. TCR libraries were sequenced on an Illumina HiSeq 4000 with 2 x 150 cycles. The paper's data handling went like this. Using MiXCR, which included quality filtering and error correction, TCR reads were aligned to human V, D, J and C references and then assembled into CDR3 clonotypes. Clonotype counts and gene usage diversity were analyzed with the tcR package in R. For inspection of raw mapping reads, RNA-seq reads were mapped by STAR aligner version 2.5.3a onto GRCh37 of the human genome. IR-seq fastq files were randomly downsampled with Seqtk 1.3 to test the effect of sequencing depth on detected clonotypes. The raw public reads went through TCRdb reprocessing: fastp at Q25, MiXCR clone calling, in-frame beta chains kept. Each entry is one CDR3 protein sequence, shown with its most common DNA and genes. TCRdb's processing, not the authors', yielded these V and J calls. The sample includes 5,000 to 7,000 distinct CDR3 sequences, with roughly a quarter observed a single time. The ten largest clones represent approximately 52% of the sample.

The data belong to a study of read filtering for tumor transcriptome and immune sequencing (dated by TCRdb to about 2020). Background for the entire study: Of the patients in the cohort, about 17 were male and 14 to 15 were female, and their mean age was 65.9 years, with a range of roughly 40 to 80. Under revised international staging, about 8 patients fell into R-ISS I, some 15 into R-ISS II and roughly 7 into R-ISS III. After DNase treatment, whole-transcriptome libraries were prepared using the TruSeq RNA Access Library Prep Kit. Per sample, about 4.05 to 10.27 million TCR-region mapped reads were obtained with IR-seq, compared with only roughly 80 to 1,300 with RNA-seq. Using the same bone marrow samples, the study ran both targeted immune repertoire sequencing and bulk whole-transcriptome sequencing and then compared the TCR repertoires from each method. One of the main goals was to work out a read-filtering strategy for immune repertoire data, in particular whether clonotypes backed by only a single read should be removed.

Points the paper makes about the study in general: Clonotypes were captured by IR-seq at much higher depth and more reliably than by RNA-seq, and smaller IR-seq throughput was sufficient for identification of most shared clonotypes. The sorted CD138-negative fraction was not purified T cells but a mixed bone marrow immune population. The correlation between IR-seq and RNA-seq shared clonotype proportions rose when single-read clonotypes were removed. Single-read clonotypes made up roughly 82% of clonotypes but roughly 3.2% of total reads in IR-seq, and approximately 73% of clonotypes and roughly 45% of reads in RNA-seq.

Bone marrow was sampled from every patient at the time of active disease. Isolation of bone marrow mononuclear cells was performed by Ficoll-Hypaque density gradient centrifugation. Myeloma plasma cells were removed and CD138-negative cells were obtained by negative selection following labeling with CD138 magnetic microbeads on a MACS separator. Flow cytometry with CD138 antibodies on an Attune NxT was used to check how pure the isolated cells were. Total RNA was extracted using TRIzol reagent and was quantified on a NanoDrop spectrophotometer. Paired RNA-seq and IR-seq were performed on each patient's CD138-negative bone marrow sample. The CDR3, cysteine through phenylalanine, is 16 amino acids long. Kept here is only the CDR3 DNA, which spans 48 bases and is read in frame from base 1. Trimming takes 5 bases from V and 4 bases from J, and the germline ends sit 21 bases apart. The germline V gene (reference sequence) gives CDR1 as SGHNT and CDR2 as YYREEE.

Input material: a population of CD138-negative cells sorted from bone marrow. This specimen's cell subset or site label, interpreted: bone marrow mononuclear cells depleted of CD138+ plasma/myeloma cells by negative magnetic selection. This sequence was found in a donor at least 40 years old with multiple myeloma. The V and J genes are TRBV5-4 and TRBJ1-1; the D segment could be TRBD1, given 5 matching bases. The DNA sequence is given as TGTGCCAGCAGTCAAGGGACGGCAGACCTTGGCACTGAAGCTTTCTTT. It codes for CASSQGTADLGTEAFF.